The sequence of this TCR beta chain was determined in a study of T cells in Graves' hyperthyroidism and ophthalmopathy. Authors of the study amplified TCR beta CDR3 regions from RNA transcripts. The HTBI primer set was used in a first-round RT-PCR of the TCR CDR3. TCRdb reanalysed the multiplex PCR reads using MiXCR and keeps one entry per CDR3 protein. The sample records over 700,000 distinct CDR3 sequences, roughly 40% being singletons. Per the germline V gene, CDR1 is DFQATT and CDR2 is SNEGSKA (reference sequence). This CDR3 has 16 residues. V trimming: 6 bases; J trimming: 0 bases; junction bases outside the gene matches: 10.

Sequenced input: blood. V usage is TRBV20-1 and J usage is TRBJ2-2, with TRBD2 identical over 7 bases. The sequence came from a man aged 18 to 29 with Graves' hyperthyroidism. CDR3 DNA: TGCAGTGCCCGAACCGGGACTACCTCGAACACCGGGGAGCTGTTTTTT. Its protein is CSARTGTTSNTGELFF.